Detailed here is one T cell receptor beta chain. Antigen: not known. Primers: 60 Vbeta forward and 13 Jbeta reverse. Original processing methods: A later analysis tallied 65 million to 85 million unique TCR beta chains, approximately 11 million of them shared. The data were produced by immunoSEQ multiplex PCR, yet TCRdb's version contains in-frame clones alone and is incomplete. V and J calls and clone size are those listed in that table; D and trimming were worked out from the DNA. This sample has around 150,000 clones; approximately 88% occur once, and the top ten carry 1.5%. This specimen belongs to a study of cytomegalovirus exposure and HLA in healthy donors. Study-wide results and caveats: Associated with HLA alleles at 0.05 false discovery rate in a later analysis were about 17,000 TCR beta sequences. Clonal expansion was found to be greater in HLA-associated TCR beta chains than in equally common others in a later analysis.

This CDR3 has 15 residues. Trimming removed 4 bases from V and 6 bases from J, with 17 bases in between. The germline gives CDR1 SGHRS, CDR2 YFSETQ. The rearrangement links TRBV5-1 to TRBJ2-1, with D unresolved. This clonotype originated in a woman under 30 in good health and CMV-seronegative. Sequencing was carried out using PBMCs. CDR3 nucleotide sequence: TGCGCCAGCAGCATACGTCGTCAAGGCGGCAATGAGCAGTTCTTC. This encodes CASSIRRQGGNEQFF.